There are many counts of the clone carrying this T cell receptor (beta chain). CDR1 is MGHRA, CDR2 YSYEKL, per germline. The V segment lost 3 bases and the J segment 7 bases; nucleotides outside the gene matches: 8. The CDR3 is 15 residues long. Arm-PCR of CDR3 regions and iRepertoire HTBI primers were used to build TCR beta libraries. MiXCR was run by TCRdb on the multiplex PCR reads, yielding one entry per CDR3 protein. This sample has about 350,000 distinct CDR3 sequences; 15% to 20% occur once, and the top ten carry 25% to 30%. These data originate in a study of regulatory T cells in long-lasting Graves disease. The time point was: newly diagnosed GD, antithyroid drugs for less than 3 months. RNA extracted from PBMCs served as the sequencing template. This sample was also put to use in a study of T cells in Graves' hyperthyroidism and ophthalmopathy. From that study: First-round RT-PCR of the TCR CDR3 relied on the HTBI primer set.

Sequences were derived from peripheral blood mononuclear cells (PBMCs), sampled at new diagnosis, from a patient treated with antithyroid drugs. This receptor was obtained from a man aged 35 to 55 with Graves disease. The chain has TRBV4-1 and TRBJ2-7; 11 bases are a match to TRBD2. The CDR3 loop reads CASSQELAGVGEQYF. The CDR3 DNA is TGCGCCAGCAGCCAGGAACTAGCGGGGGTAGGGGAGCAGTACTTC.